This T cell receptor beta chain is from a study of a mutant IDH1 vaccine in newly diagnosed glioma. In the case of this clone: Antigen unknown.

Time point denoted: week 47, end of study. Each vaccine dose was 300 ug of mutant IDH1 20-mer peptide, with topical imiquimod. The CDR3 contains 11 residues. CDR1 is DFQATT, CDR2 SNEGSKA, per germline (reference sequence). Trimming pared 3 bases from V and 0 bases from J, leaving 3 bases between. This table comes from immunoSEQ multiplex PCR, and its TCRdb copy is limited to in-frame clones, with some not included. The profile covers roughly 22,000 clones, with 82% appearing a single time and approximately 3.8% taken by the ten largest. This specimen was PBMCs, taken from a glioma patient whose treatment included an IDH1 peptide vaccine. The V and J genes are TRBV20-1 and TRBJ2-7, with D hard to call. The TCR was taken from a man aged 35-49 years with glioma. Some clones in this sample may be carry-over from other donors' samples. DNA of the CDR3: TGCAGTGCTAGGGCCTCCTACGAGCAGTACTTC. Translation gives CSARASYEQYF.